Below are 7 T cell receptor beta chains sequenced from a single sample in a study of CD8 T cells in ankylosing spondylitis. MiXCR, run by TCRdb on the 5' RACE reads, gives a single entry per CDR3 protein. This sample yields about 150,000 distinct CDR3 sequences, of which 6% to 8.5% are seen a single time; 12% belongs to the top ten. Sequenced material: blood, either unsorted or a sorted T cell fraction (not recorded which). Every receptor here comes from a female donor with ankylosing spondylitis or in good health (not recorded which).

This clonotype was counted at least ten times. The chain couples TRBV5-1 to TRBJ1-2; 7 bases are a match to TRBD1. The V segment lost 3 bases and the J segment 4 bases; nucleotides outside the gene matches: 6. Germline CDR1 and CDR2: SGHRS and YFSETQ. This CDR3 is built from 14 residues. CDR3 nucleotide sequence: TGCGCCAGCAGCTCTCCGGGACAGAGCTATGGCTACACCTTC. Its protein product is CASSSPGQSYGYTF.

Many counts were recorded for this clonotype. This chain links TRBV12-3 or TRBV12-4 with TRBJ2-4; 9 positions match TRBD2. The ends lost 3 bases at V and 2 bases at J; junction bases unmatched: 5. The CDR3 sequence is 16 residues long. The CDR3 nucleotides read TGTGCCAGCAGTTTGCTCGCGGGGGGGCCCAAAAACATTCAGTACTTC. Protein: CASSLLAGGPKNIQYF.

This clonotype appeared many times. The rearrangement joins TRBV4-3 to TRBJ2-7; D remains ambiguous. Germline CDR1 LGHNA, CDR2 YSLEER. The CDR3 sequence is 14 residues long. V lost 1 base and J lost 6, with 13 bases in between. CDR3 region: CASSQGVFSSEQYF. CDR3 in DNA: TGCGCCAGCAGCCAAGGGGTATTCTCTTCCGAGCAGTACTTC.

This clonotype was detected ten times or more. V is TRBV6-4 and J is TRBJ2-1; maybe TRBD1 (6 bases). Per germline, CDR1 MRHNA and CDR2 SNTAGT. This CDR3 has 17 amino acids. With 2 bases removed from V and 1 base from J, the gap between germline ends came to 15 bases. The chain's CDR3 is CASSDPAGAASYNEQFF. CDR3 DNA sequence: TGTGCCAGCAGTGACCCCGCAGGGGCCGCATCCTACAATGAGCAGTTCTTC.

This clonotype was seen many times. The CDR3 protein is CATTDDSGANVLTF. CDR3 DNA sequence: TGTGCCACCACCGACGACTCTGGGGCCAACGTCCTGACTTTC. The genes are TRBV15 and TRBJ2-6; D is ambiguous. The germline V gene encodes CDR1 LNHNV and CDR2 YYDKDF (reference sequence). This CDR3 has 14 amino acids. Trimming left V 7 bases short and J 0 bases short, with 7 bases between.

This clonotype was seen more than once but under ten times. The V and J genes are TRBV30 and TRBJ2-1; TRBD2 matches at 10 bases. Germline trimming cut 7 bases from V and 7 bases from J; bases unmatched to any gene: 7. Per germline, CDR1 GTSNPN and CDR2 SVGIG (reference sequence). This CDR3 comprises 13 residues. CDR3 nucleotides: TGTGCCTACAGCGGGGGGGCCAGAAATGAGCAGTTCTTC. Translated, it gives CAYSGGARNEQFF.

This clonotype was seen ten or more times. The chain uses TRBV20-1 and TRBJ2-7; D is unresolved. Trimming stripped 3 bases from V and 6 bases from J, with 12 bases between. From germline, CDR1 is DFQATT and CDR2 SNEGSKA (reference sequence). CDR3 length equals 12 residues. The CDR3 sequence is CSASSVPSEQYF. CDR3 in DNA: TGCAGTGCTAGTTCGGTTCCGTCCGAGCAGTACTTC.